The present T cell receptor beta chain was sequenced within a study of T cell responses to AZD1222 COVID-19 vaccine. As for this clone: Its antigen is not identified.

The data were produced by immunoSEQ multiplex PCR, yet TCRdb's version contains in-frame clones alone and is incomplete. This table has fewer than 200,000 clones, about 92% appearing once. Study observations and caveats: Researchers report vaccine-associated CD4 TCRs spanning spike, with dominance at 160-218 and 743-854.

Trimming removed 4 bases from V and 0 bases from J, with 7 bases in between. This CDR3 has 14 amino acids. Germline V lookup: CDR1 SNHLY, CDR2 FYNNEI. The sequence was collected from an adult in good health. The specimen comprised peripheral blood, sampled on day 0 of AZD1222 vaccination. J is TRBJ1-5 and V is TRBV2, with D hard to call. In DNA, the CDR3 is TGTGCCAGCAGTGTGGCGGCTAGCAATCAGCCCCAGCATTTT. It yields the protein CASSVAASNQPQHF.